The T cell receptor beta chain under discussion was sequenced for a study of beta chain features in type 1 diabetes (dated by TCRdb to 2017 to 2018). About the investigation overall: Mean age, gender distribution, total cell number and subset yield did not differ between patients and healthy donors. A total of approximately 99,000,000 sorted cells were examined across all samples, and RNA yield correlated strongly with the number of cells per subset. The study compared the TCRB repertoires of sorted circulating CD4+ T cell subsets in recently diagnosed type 1 diabetes patients with those in matched healthy donors. Whereas all 28 donors provided naive and central memory subsets, regulatory and stem cell-like memory subsets were isolated from just 8 patients and about eight healthy donors. General study outcomes and caveats: Only small numbers of individuals were included in the HLA sub-analyses, which left unresolved whether HLA type had any influence on TCRB rearrangement. At VDJ recombination sites, patients with type 1 diabetes made fewer insertions and deleted more nucleotides, a pattern implying thymic rearrangement abnormalities. Because cDNA was sequenced instead of genomic DNA, highly expressing activated cells could be over-represented, though the groups showed no difference in activation or CD3 levels. Naive, central memory and regulatory TCRB repertoires appeared more similar among patients than among healthy donors. In all four CD4+ subsets, TCRB CDR3 length was moderately but significantly shorter in type 1 diabetes patients. PCR might favor shorter templates, but patient and control samples were amplified and corrected together, so any skew would affect both groups equally.

The entire amount of isolated RNA was reverse transcribed using the High Capacity cDNA Reverse Transcription Kit, so the sequenced TCRB transcripts were expressed ones. Deep immunoSEQ sequencing was applied to naive, central memory and regulatory T cell samples, giving an average of roughly 3.5 million total reads per sample. Sorted cells were lysed in RLT buffer, and RNA was extracted using DNase-treated RNeasy Micro or Mini kits according to cell number. Each cell subset was processed separately to prevent cross-contamination, with patient and healthy donor samples processed together. The immunoSEQ multiplex PCR was used to amplify TCRB sequences from cDNA, yielding 87-bp fragments that span the CDR3 region. Sequencing of the amplicons was done on the Illumina HiSeq platform. From the authors' description of their analysis: PCR bias was computationally corrected using synthetic template baselines, reads within Hamming distance 2 were collapsed, and singletons that could not be merged were discarded. Reads were aligned to IMGT to assign V, D and J genes, CDR3 length, and insertions or deletions at six rearrangement sites. Within each subset, clonotype counts were normalized to sorted cell number, and only after that were true diversity and Gini coefficients computed with the tcR R package. The overlap coefficient, calculated on TCRB nucleotide sequences, was used to measure repertoire sharing. As a proxy for the pre-selection repertoire, out-of-frame TCRB sequences from naive cells were analyzed. TCRdb re-hosts the immuneACCESS table, in-frame sequences only. Its copies lack some clones; in the studies checked, an unresolved V gene accounts for under half of them, and the cause for the rest is not known. V and J calls and clone size follow that table, whereas D and trimming were derived from the DNA. Present in this sample are around 500,000 clones, 25% to 35% of which were seen just once. The biggest ten clones account for 0.05% to 0.07% of the sample.

In regard to this clone: Its antigen is still unknown. Base qualities are missing; no much larger clone stands one base away.

Each donor gave one peripheral blood draw, about 110 mL on average, collected into heparinised tubes. A BD FACSAria II was used to sort naive, central memory, regulatory and stem cell-like memory CD4+ T cells with a panel that included CD45RO, CCR7, CD25, CD127, CD95 and CD27. Purity was above 98% for every sorted population. PBMCs were isolated immediately by Lymphoprep density gradient centrifugation and stained directly without culture. To minimize batch effects, samples were stained and sorted in pairs, one healthy donor with one patient per experiment. The specimen was naive CD4+ T cells from blood. The cell subset or site label here, explained by the study, means: true naive CD4+ T cells. The origin of this receptor is a man between 18 and 35 years old in good health.

The nucleotide sequence reads TGTGCCACACAGCGGGACCAGTACAATGAGCAGTTCTTC. Its protein reads: CATQRDQYNEQFF. The chain employs TRBV6-5 and TRBJ2-1; the central 7 bases match TRBD2. Relative to germline, V is missing 10 bases and J is missing 4 bases, with 7 bases of the junction outside any gene match. As encoded in the germline V gene, CDR1 is MNHEY while CDR2 is SVGAGI. The CDR3 sequence holds 13 residues, the cysteine and phenylalanine included. Only CDR3 DNA is held: 39 bases, read in frame from base 1.